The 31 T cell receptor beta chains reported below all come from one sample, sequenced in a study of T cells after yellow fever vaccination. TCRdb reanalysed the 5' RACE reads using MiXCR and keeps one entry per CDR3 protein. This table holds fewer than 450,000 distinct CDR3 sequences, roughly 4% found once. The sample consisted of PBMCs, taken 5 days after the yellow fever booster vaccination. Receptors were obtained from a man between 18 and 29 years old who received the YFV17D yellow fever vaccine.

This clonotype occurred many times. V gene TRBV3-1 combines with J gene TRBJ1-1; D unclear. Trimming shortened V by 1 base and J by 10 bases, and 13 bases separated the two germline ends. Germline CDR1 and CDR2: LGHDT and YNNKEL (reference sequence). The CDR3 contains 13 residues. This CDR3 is CASSQGGNLGAFF. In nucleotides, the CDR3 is TGTGCCAGCAGCCAAGGAGGTAATCTTGGAGCTTTCTTT.

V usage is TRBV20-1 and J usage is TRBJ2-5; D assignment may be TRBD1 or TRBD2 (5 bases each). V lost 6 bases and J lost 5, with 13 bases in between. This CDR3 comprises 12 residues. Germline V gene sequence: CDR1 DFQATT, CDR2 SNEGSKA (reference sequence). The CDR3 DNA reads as TGCAGTGCAATAGGGGACCGGGAGACCCAGTACTTC. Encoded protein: CSAIGDRETQYF.

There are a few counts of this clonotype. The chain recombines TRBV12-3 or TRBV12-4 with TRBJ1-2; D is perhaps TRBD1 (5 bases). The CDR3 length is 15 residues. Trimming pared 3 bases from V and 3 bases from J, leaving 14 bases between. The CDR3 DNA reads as TGTGCCAGCAGTTTGACCCCGGCGGGGCACTATGGCTACACCTTC. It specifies CASSLTPAGHYGYTF.

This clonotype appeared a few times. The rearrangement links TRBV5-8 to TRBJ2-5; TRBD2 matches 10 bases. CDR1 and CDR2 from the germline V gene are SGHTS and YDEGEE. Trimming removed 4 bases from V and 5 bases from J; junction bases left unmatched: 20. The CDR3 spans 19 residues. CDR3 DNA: TGTGCCAGCAGCGACCTGGGACTAAGGGCTAGCGGGGGAACGGAGACCCAGTACTTC. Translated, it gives CASSDLGLRASGGTETQYF. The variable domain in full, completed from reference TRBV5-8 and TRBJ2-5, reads EAGVTQSPTHLIKTRGQQATLRCSPISGHTSVYWYQQALGLGLQFLLWYDEGEERNRGNFPPRFSGRQFPNYSSELNVNALELEDSALYLCASSDLGLRASGGTETQYFGPGTRLLVL.

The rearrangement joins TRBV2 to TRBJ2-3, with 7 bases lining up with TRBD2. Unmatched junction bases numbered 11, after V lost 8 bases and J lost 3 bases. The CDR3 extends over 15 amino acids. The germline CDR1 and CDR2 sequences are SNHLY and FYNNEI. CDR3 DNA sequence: TGTGCCAGCCGCGAATGGGGGGGGGGGACAGATACGCAGTATTTT. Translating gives CASREWGGGTDTQYF.

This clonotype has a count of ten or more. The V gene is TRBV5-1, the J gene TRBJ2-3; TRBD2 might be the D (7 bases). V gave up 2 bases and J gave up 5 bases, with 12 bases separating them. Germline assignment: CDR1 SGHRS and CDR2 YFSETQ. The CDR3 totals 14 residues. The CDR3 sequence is CASSLGGAQDTQYF. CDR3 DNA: TGCGCCAGCAGCTTAGGGGGGGCCCAAGATACGCAGTATTTT.

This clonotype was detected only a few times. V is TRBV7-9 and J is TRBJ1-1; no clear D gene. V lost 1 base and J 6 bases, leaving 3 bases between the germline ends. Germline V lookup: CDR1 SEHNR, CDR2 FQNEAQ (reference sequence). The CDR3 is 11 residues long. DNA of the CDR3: TGTGCCAGCAGCTTAGAACCTGAAGCTTTCTTT. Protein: CASSLEPEAFF.

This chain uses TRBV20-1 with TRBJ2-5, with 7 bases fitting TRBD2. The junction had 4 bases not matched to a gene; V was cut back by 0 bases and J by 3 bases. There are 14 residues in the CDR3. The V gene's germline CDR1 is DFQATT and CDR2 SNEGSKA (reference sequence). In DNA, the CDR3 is TGCAGTGCTAGAGATGTGGGGGGGAAAGAGACCCAGTACTTC. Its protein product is CSARDVGGKETQYF.

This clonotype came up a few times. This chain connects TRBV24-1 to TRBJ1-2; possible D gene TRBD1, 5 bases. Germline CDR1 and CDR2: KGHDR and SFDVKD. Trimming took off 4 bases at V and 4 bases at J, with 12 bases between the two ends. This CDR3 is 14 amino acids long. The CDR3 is CATSEAGFRYGYTF. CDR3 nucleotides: TGTGCCACCAGTGAAGCAGGGTTTCGCTATGGCTACACCTTC.

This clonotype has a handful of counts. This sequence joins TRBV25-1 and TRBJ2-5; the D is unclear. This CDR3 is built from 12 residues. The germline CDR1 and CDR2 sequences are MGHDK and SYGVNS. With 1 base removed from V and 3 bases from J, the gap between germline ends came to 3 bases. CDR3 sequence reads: CASSEFKETQYF. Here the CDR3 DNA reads TGTGCCAGCAGTGAATTTAAAGAGACCCAGTACTTC.

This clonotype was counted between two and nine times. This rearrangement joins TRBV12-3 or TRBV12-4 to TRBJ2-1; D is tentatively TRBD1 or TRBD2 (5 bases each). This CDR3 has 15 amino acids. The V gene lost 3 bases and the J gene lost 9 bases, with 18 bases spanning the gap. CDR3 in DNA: TGTGCCAGCAGTTTTCGAGGGGTCGTCGTTAGTGAGCAGTTCTTC. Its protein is CASSFRGVVVSEQFF.

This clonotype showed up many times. CDR3 in DNA: TGTGCCAGCAGCTCCTGGGGGGGCAGGGCGGAAGCTTTCTTT. Its protein product is CASSSWGGRAEAFF. The rearrangement uses TRBV7-2 and TRBJ1-1, with D perhaps TRBD1 (6 bases). The V gene's germline CDR1 is SGHTA and CDR2 FQGNSA. Trimming removed 4 bases from V and 8 bases from J, with 17 bases in between. This CDR3 region has 14 residues.

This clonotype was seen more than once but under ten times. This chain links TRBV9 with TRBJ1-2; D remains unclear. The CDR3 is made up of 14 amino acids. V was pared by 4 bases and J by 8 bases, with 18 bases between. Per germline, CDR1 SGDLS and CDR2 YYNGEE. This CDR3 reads CASSTGVPRGGYTF. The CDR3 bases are TGTGCCAGCAGCACCGGGGTCCCCCGCGGAGGCTACACCTTC.

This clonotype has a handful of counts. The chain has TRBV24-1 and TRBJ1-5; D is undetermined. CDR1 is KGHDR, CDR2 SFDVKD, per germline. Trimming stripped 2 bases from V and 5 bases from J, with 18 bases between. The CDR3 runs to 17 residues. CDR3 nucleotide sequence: TGTGCCACCAGTGATTCAGGACGGAGGGCTATCGATCAGCCCCAGCATTTT. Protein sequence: CATSDSGRRAIDQPQHF.

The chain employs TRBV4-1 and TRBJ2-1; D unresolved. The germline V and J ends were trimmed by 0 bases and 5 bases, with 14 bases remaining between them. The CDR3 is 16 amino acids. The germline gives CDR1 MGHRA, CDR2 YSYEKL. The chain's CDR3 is CASSQDVGYENNEQFF. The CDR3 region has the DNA TGCGCCAGCAGCCAAGATGTGGGTTACGAAAACAATGAGCAGTTCTTC.

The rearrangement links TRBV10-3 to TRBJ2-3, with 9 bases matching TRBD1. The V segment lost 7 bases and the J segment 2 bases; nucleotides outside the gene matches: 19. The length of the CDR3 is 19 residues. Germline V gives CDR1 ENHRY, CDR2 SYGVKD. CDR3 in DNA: TGTGCCATCACTCCCCACCGGGACAGGGTTGTCCTGTCCACAGATACGCAGTATTTT. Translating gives CAITPHRDRVVLSTDTQYF.

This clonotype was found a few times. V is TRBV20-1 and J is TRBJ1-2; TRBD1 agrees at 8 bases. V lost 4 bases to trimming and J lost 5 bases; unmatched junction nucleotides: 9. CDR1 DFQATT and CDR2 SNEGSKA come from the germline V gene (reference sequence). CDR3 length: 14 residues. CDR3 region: CSAKSGGGWYGYTF. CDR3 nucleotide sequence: TGCAGTGCTAAATCAGGGGGCGGATGGTATGGCTACACCTTC.

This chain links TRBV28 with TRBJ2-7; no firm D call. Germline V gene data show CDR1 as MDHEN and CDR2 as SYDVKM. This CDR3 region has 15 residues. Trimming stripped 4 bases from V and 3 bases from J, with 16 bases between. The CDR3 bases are TGTGCCAGCAGTTCCCCAGGCGGACCAGTCTACGAGCAGTACGTC. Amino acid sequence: CASSSPGGPVYEQYV.

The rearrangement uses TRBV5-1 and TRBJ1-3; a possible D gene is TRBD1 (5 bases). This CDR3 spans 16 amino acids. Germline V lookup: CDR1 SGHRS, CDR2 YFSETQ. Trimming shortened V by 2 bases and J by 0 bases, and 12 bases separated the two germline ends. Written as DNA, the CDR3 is TGCGCCAGCAGCTTAACGGGGCCCAGCTCTGGAAACACCATATATTTT. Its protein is CASSLTGPSSGNTIYF.

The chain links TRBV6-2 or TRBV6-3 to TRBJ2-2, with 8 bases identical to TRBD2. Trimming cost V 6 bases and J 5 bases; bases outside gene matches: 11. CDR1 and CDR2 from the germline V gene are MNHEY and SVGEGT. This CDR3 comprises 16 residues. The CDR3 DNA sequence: TGTGCCAGCAGCCGGACGGTAGCGGGGTGGACCGGGGAGCTGTTTTTT. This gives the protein CASSRTVAGWTGELFF.

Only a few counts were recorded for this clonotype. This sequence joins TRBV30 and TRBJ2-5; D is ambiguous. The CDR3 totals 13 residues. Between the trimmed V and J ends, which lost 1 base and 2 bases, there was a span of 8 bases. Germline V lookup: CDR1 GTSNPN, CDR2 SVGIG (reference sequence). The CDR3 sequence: CAWSGQAQETQYF. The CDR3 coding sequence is TGTGCCTGGAGTGGCCAGGCTCAAGAGACCCAGTACTTC.

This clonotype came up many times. This CDR3 reads CASSLEGAREKLFF. CDR3 in DNA: TGCGCCAGCAGCTTGGAGGGGGCGCGGGAAAAACTGTTTTTT. The chain carries TRBV5-1 and TRBJ1-4; 7 nucleotides line up with TRBD1. J gave up 8 bases and V 0 bases, and 4 bases lay outside the gene matches. There are 14 residues in the CDR3. Germline V lookup: CDR1 SGHRS, CDR2 YFSETQ.

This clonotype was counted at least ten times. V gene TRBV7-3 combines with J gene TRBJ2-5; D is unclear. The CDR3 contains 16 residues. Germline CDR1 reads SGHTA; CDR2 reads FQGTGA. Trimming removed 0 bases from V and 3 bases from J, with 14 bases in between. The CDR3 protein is CASSLTGFTPEETQYF. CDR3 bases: TGTGCCAGCAGCTTAACGGGCTTCACCCCGGAAGAGACCCAGTACTTC.

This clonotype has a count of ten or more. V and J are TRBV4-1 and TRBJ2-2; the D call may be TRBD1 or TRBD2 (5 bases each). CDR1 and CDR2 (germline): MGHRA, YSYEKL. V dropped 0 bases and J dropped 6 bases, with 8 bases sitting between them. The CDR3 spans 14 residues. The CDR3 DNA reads TGCGCCAGCAGCCAAGATACGGGGCCCGGGGAGCTGTTTTTT. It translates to CASSQDTGPGELFF.

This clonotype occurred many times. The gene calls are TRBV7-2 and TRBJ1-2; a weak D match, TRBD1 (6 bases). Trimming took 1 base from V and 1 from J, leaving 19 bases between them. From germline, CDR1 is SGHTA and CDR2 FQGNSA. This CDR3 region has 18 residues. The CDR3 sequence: CASSLDISPQGYNYGYTF. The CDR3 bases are TGTGCCAGCAGCTTAGATATTTCCCCCCAGGGGTATAACTATGGCTACACCTTC.

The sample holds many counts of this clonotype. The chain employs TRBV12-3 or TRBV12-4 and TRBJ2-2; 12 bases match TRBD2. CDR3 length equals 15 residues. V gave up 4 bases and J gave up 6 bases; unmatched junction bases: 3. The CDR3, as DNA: TGTGCCAGCAGTTGGACTAGCGGGGTAGCCGGGGAGCTGTTTTTT. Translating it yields CASSWTSGVAGELFF.

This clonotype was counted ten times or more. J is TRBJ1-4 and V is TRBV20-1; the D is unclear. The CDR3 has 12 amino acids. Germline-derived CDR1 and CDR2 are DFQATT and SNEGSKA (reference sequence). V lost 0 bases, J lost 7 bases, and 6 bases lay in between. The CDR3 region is CSARDGREKLFF. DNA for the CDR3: TGCAGTGCTAGAGATGGGCGTGAAAAACTGTTTTTT.

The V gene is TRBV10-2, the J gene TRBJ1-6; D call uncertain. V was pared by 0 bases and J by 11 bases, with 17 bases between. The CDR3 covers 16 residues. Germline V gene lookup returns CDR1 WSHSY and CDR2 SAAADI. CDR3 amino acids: CASSESRAGGNPPLHF. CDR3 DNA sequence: TGCGCCAGCAGTGAGTCGAGGGCAGGAGGAAATCCACCCCTCCACTTT.

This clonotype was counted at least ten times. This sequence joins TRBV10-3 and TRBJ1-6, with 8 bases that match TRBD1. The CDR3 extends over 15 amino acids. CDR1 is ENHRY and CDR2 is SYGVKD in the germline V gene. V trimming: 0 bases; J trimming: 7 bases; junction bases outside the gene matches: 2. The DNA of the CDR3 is TGTGCCATCAGTGAGTCGGGGACAGGAAATTCACCCCTCCACTTT. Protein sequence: CAISESGTGNSPLHF.

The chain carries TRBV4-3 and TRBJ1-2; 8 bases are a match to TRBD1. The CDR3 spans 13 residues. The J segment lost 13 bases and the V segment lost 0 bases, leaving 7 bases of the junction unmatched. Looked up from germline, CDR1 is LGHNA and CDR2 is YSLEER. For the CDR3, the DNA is TGCGCCAGCAGCCAAGAAAGGGCAGGGGGCATCACCTTC. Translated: CASSQERAGGITF.

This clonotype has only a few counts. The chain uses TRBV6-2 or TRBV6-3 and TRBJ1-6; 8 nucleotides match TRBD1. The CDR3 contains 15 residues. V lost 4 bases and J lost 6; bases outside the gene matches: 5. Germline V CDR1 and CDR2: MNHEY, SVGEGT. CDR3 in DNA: TGTGCCAGCAGTTCCAGGGGGCGCGGTAATTCACCCCTCCACTTT. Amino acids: CASSSRGRGNSPLHF.